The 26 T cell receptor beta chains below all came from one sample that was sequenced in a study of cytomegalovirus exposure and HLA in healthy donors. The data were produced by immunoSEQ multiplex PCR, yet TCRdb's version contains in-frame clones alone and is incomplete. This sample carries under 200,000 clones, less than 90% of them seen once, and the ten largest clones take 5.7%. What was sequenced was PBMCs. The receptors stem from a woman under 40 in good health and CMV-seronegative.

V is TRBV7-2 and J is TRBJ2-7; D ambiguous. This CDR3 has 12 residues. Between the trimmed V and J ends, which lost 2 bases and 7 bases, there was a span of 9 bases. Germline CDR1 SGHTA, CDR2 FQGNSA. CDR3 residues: CASSLKSVEQYF. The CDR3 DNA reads TGTGCCAGCAGCTTAAAGTCGGTGGAGCAGTACTTC.

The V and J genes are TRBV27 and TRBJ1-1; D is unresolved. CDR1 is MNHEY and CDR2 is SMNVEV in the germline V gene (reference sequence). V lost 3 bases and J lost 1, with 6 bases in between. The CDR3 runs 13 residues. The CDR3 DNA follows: TGTGCCAGCAGTTTTGGGCCGAACACTGAAGCTTTCTTT. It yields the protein CASSFGPNTEAFF.

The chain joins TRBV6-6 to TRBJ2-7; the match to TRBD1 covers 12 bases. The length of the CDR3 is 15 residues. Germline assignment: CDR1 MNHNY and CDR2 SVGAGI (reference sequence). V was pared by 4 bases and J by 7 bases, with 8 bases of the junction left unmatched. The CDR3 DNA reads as TGTGCCAGCAGTTCGCCGGGACAGGGGGCGAAGGAGCAGTACTTC. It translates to CASSSPGQGAKEQYF.

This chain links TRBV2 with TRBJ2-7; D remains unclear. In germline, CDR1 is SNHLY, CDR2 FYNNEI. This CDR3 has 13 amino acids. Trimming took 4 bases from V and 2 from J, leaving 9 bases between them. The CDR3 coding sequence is TGTGCCAGCAGTGTCACGGAGACCTACGAGCAGTACTTC. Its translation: CASSVTETYEQYF.

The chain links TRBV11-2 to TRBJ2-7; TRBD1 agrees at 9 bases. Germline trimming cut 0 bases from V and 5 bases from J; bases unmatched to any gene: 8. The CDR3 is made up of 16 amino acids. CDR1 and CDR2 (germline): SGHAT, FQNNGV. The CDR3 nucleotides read TGTGCCAGCAGCTTAGATAGTGGGACAGGGACCCACGAGCAGTACTTC. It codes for CASSLDSGTGTHEQYF.

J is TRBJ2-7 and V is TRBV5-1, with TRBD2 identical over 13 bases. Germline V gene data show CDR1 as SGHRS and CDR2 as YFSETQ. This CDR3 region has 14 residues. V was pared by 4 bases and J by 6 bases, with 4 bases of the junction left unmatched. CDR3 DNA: TGCGCCAGCAGCACGGGGACTAGCGGGGTCGAGCAGTACTTC. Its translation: CASSTGTSGVEQYF.

In nucleotides, the CDR3 is TGTGCCAGCAGCCCCCAGCCCCAGCGGGAGGCCTACGAGCAGTACTTC. Translated: CASSPQPQREAYEQYF. The gene calls are TRBV7-2 and TRBJ2-7, with 9 bases lining up with TRBD2. Losses at the gene ends were 5 bases for V and 2 bases for J; bases not matched to a gene: 10. The CDR3 has 16 amino acids. The germline gives CDR1 SGHTA, CDR2 FQGNSA.

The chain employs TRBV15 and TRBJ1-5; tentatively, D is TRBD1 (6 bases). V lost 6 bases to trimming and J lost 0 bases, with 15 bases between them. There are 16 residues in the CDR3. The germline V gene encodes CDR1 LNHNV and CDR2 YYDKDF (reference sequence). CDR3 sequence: CATRKSQGSSNQPQHF. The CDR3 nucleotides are TGTGCCACCAGAAAATCACAGGGAAGTAGCAATCAGCCCCAGCATTTT. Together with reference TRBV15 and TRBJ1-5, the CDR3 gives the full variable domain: DAMVIQNPRYQVTQFGKPVTLSCSQTLNHNVMYWYQQKSSQAPKLLFHYYDKDFNNEADTPDNFQSRRPNTSFCFLDIRSPGLGDTAMYLCATRKSQGSSNQPQHFGDGTRLSIL.

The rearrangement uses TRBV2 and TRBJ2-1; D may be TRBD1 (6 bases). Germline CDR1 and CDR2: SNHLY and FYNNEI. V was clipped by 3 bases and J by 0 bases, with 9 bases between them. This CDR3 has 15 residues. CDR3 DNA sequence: TGTGCCAGCAGTGATTGGGGGCTCTCCTACAATGAGCAGTTCTTC. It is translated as CASSDWGLSYNEQFF.

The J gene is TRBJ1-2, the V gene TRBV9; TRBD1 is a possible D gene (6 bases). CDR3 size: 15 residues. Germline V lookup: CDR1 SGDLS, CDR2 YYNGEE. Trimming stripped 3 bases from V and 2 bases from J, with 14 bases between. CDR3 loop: CASSGKNGQNYGYTF. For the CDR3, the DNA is TGTGCCAGCAGCGGTAAAAACGGACAGAACTATGGCTACACCTTC.

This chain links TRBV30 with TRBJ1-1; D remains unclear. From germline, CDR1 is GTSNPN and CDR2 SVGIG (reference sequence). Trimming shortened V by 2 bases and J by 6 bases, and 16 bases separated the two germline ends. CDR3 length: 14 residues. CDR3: CAWSRSLVRSEAFF. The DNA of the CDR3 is TGTGCCTGGAGTAGGAGTCTTGTAAGGTCTGAAGCTTTCTTT.

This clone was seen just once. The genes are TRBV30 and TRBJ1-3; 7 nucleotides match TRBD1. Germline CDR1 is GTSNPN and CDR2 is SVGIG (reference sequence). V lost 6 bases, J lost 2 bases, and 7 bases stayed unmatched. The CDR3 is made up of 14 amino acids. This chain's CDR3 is CACRPQGAGNTIYF. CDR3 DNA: TGTGCCTGCCGCCCCCAGGGGGCTGGAAACACCATATATTTT.

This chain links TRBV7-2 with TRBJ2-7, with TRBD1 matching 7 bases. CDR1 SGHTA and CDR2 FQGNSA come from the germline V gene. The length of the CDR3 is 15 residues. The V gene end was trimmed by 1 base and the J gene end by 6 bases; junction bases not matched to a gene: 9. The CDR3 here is CASSLGPGGLLEQYF. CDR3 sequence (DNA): TGTGCCAGCAGCTTAGGCCCAGGGGGTTTGCTCGAGCAGTACTTC.

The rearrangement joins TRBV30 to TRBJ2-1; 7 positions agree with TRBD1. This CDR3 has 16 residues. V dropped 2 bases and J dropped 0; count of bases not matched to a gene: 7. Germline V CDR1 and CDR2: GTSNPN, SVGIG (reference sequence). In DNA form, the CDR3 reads TGTGCCTGGAGTATCTCGACAGGGCGCTCCTACAATGAGCAGTTCTTC. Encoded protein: CAWSISTGRSYNEQFF.

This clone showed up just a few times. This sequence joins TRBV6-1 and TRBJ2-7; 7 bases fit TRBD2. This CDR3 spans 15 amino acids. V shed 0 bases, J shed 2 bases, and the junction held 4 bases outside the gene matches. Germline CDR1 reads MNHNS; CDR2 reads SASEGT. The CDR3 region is CASSEASGAAYEQYF. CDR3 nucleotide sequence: TGTGCCAGCAGTGAAGCCAGCGGGGCCGCCTACGAGCAGTACTTC.

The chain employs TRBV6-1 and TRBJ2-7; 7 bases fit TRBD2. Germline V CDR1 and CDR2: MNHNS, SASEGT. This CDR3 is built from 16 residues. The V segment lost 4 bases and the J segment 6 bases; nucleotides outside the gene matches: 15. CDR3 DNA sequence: TGTGCCAGCAGTGTAGGTCCTAGCGGCCCGCAGTCCGAGCAGTACTTC. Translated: CASSVGPSGPQSEQYF.

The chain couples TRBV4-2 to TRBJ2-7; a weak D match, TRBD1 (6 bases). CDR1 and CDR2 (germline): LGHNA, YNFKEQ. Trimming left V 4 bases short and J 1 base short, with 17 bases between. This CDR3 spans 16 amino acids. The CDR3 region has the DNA TGTGCCAGCAGCCGAGACGGGCCCGACAGGTCCTACGAGCAGTACTTC. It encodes CASSRDGPDRSYEQYF.

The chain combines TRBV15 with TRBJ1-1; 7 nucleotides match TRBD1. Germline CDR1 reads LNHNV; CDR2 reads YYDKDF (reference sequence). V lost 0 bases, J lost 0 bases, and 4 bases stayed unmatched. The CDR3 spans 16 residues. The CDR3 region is CATSREKGQLNTEAFF. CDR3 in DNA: TGTGCCACCAGCAGAGAAAAGGGACAGCTGAACACTGAAGCTTTCTTT.

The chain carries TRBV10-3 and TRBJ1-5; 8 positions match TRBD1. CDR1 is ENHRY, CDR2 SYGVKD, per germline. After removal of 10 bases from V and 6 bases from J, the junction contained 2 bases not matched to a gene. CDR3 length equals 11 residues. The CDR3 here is CATGQGQPQHF. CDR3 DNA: TGTGCCACCGGACAGGGTCAGCCCCAGCATTTT.

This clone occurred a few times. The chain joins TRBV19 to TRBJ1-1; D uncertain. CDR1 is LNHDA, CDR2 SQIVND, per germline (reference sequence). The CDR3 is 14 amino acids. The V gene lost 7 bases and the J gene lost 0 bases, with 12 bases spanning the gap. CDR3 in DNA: TGTGCCAGTAAAGTACAAGGCATGAACACTGAAGCTTTCTTT. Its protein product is CASKVQGMNTEAFF. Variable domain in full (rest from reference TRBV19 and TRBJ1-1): DGGITQSPKYLFRKEGQNVTLSCEQNLNHDAMYWYRQDPGQGLRLIYYSQIVNDFQKGDIAEGYSVSREKKESFPLTVTSAQKNPTAFYLCASKVQGMNTEAFFGQGTRLTVV.

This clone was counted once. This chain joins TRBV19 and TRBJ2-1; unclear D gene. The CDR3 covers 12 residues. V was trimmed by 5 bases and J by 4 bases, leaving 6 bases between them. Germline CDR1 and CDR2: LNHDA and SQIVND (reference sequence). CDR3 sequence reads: CASSDGYNEQFF. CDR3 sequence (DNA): TGTGCCAGTAGTGACGGTTACAATGAGCAGTTCTTC.

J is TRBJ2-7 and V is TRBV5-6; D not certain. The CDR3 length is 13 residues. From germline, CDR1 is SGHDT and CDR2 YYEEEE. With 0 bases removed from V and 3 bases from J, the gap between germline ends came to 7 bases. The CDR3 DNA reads TGTGCCAGCAGCTTGGGCGGTGACTACGAGCAGTACTTC. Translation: CASSLGGDYEQYF.

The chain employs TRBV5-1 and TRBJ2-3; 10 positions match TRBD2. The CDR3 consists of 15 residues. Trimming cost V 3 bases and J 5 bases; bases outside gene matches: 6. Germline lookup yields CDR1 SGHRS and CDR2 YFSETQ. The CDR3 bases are TGCGCCAGCAGCTCGAGCGGGGGGGCGATAGATACGCAGTATTTT. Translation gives CASSSSGGAIDTQYF.

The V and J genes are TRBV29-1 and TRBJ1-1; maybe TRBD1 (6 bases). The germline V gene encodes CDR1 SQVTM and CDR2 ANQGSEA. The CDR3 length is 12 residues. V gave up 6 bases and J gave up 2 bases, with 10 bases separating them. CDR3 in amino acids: CSVPDRNTEAFF. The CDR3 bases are TGCAGCGTCCCGGACAGAAACACTGAAGCTTTCTTT.

CDR3 region: CASSRTVGSEQFF. The CDR3 nucleotides read TGTGCCAGCAGCCGGACCGTGGGATCTGAGCAGTTCTTC. This chain links TRBV5-4 with TRBJ2-1; D unclear. Trimming removed 4 bases from V and 9 bases from J, with 14 bases in between. The CDR3 has 13 residues. Germline V lookup: CDR1 SGHNT, CDR2 YYREEE (reference sequence). The whole variable domain, filled in from reference TRBV5-4 and TRBJ2-1, reads ETGVTQSPTHLIKTRGQQVTLRCSSQSGHNTVSWYQQALGQGPQFIFQYYREEENGRGNFPPRFSGLQFPNYSSELNVNALELDDSALYLCASSRTVGSEQFFGPGTRLTVL.

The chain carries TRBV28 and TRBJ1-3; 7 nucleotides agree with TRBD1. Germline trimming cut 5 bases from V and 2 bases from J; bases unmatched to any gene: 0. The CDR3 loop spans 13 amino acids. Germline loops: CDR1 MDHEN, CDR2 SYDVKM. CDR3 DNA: TGTGCCAGCAGTACAGGGGCTGGAAACACCATATATTTT. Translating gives CASSTGAGNTIYF.